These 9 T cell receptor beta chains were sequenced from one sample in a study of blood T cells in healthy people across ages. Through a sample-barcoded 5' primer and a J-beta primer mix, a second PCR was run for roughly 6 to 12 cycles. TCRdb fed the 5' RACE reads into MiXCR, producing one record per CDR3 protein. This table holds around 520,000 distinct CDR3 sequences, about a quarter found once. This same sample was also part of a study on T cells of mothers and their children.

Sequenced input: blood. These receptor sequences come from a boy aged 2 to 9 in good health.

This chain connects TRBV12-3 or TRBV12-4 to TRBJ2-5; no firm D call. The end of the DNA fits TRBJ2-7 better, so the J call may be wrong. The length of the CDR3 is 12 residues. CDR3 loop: CASSLRHYEQYF. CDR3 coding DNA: TGTGCCAGCAGTTTACGCCACTACGAGCAGTACTTC.

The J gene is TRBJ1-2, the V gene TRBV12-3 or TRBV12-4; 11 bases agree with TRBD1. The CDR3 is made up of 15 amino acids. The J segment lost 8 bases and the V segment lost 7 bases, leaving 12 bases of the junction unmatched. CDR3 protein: CASMTRGQGERGYTF. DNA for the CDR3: TGTGCCAGCATGACCCGGGGACAGGGGGAACGCGGCTACACCTTC.

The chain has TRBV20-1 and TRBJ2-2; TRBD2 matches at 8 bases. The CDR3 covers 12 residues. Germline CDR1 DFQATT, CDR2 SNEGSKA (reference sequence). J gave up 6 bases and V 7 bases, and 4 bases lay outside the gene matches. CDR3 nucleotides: TGCAGTGGACGGGAGGGCTCCGGGGAGCTGTTTTTT. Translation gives CSGREGSGELFF.

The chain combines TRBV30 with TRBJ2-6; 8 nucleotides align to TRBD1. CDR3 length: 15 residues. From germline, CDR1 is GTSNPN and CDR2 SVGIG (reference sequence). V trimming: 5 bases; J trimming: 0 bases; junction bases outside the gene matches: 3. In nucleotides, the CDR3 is TGTGCCTGGCAACAGGGGGTCTCTGGGGCCAACGTCCTGACTTTC. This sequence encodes CAWQQGVSGANVLTF.

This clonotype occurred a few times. This chain's CDR3 is CASSLRQGGEKLFF. CDR3 in DNA: TGTGCCAGCAGTTTACGACAGGGTGGTGAAAAACTGTTTTTT. The chain employs TRBV12-3 or TRBV12-4 and TRBJ1-4; 7 positions agree with TRBD1. V shed 2 bases, J shed 7 bases, and the junction held 4 bases outside the gene matches. The CDR3 has 14 amino acids.

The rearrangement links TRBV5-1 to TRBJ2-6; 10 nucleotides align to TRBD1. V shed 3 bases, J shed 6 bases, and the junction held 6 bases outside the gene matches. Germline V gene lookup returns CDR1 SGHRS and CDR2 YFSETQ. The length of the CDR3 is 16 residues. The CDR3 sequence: CASSWDRGSLANVLTF. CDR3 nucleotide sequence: TGCGCCAGCAGCTGGGACAGGGGAAGTTTGGCCAACGTCCTGACTTTC.

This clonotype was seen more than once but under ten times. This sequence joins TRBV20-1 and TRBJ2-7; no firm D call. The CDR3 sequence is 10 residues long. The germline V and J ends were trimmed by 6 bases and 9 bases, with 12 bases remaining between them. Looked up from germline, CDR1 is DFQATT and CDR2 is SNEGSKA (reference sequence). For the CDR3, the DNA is TGCAGTGCGTCGATACAGTTGCAGTACTTC. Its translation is CSASIQLQYF.

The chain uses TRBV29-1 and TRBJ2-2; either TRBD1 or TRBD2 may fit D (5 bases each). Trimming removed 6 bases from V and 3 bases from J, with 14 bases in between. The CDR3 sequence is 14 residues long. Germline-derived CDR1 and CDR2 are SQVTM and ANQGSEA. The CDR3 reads CSVDPGQYTGELFF. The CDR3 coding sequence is TGCAGCGTGGATCCGGGGCAATACACCGGGGAGCTGTTTTTT.

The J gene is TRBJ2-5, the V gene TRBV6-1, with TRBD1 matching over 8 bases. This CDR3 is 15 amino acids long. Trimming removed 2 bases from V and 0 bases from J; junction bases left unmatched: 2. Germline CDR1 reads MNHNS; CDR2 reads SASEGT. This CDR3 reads CASSERDRNQETQYF. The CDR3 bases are TGTGCCAGCAGTGAAAGGGACAGGAACCAAGAGACCCAGTACTTC.